These T cell receptor beta chains were read from a single sample in a study of immune cell composition in non-small cell lung cancer. The assay was immunoSEQ multiplex PCR, and TCRdb's table has in-frame clones only and misses some. The sample contains about 3,300 clones, less than 85% of which appear only once. The source material was non-adjacent lung tissue. All receptors come from a human donor with non-small cell lung cancer. The CDR3 runs from the conserved cysteine through the conserved F or W. The D gene is left open where the match is weak. Clone size is stated in some rows and not others, as once, few, many or a class when expanded.

v_call: TRBV5-1
clone_size: once
j_call: TRBJ2-3
d_call: .
cdr3_nt: TGCGCCAGCAGCTCTCTTGGCACAGATACGCAGTATTTT
cdr3_aa: CASSSLGTDTQYF

v_call: TRBV4-2
clone_size: .
j_call: TRBJ2-7
d_call: TRBD2
cdr3_nt: TGTGCCAGCAGCCAAGTTGGGACTAGCGCTGACGAGCAGTACTTC
cdr3_aa: CASSQVGTSADEQYF

v_call: TRBV6-6
clone_size: few
j_call: TRBJ1-1
d_call: TRBD1
cdr3_nt: TGTGCCAGCAGTTTCCCCGGACAGGGAGGCACTGAAGCTTTCTTT
cdr3_aa: CASSFPGQGGTEAFF

v_call: TRBV9
clone_size: .
j_call: TRBJ1-2
d_call: .
cdr3_nt: TGTGCCAGCAGCGGTACAACAGGGAGCTATGGCTACACCTTC
cdr3_aa: CASSGTTGSYGYTF

v_call: TRBV10-1
clone_size: .
j_call: TRBJ2-5
d_call: .
cdr3_nt: TGCGCCACTTCTCGATCGGGGGATGAGACCCAGTACTTC
cdr3_aa: CATSRSGDETQYF

v_call: TRBV7-9
clone_size: .
j_call: TRBJ1-4
d_call: TRBD1
cdr3_nt: TGTGCCAGCAGACCGGGACAGCTAACGACTAATGAAAAACTGTTTTTT
cdr3_aa: CASRPGQLTTNEKLFF

v_call: TRBV6-4
clone_size: .
j_call: TRBJ2-2
d_call: .
cdr3_nt: TGTGCCAGCAGTGACTCTAGCGACACCGGGGAGCTGTTTTTT
cdr3_aa: CASSDSSDTGELFF

v_call: TRBV7-3
clone_size: once
j_call: TRBJ2-2
d_call: TRBD2
cdr3_nt: TGTGCCAGCTCCTGGAGGGGAGGGCCTGTCGGGGAGCTGTTTTTT
cdr3_aa: CASSWRGGPVGELFF

v_call: TRBV6-6
clone_size: .
j_call: TRBJ1-6
d_call: TRBD1
cdr3_nt: TGTGCCAGCAGTTACACAGGGGGCTATAATTCACCCCTCCACTTT
cdr3_aa: CASSYTGGYNSPLHF

v_call: TRBV19
clone_size: .
j_call: TRBJ1-4
d_call: TRBD1
cdr3_nt: TGTGCCAGCCAGGACAGGGCGACCGCAACTAATGAAAAACTGTTTTTT
cdr3_aa: CASQDRATATNEKLFF

v_call: TRBV5-1
clone_size: .
j_call: TRBJ2-3
d_call: TRBD2
cdr3_nt: TGCGCCAGCAGCCCCGCGAGCGGGGGGGCAGCAGATACGCAGTATTTT
cdr3_aa: CASSPASGGAADTQYF

v_call: TRBV2
clone_size: .
j_call: TRBJ2-1
d_call: TRBD1
cdr3_nt: TGTGCCAGCAGGGGCACAGGGGGCCTAAATGAGCAGTTCTTC
cdr3_aa: CASRGTGGLNEQFF

v_call: TRBV28
clone_size: .
j_call: TRBJ1-1
d_call: .
cdr3_nt: TGTGCCAGCAGAGAAGGGGTTACTGAAGCTTTCTTT
cdr3_aa: CASREGVTEAFF

v_call: TRBV5-5
clone_size: few
j_call: TRBJ2-7
d_call: TRBD1
cdr3_nt: TGTGCCAGCAGAACCGGGACAGGGCATTACGAGCAGTACTTC
cdr3_aa: CASRTGTGHYEQYF

v_call: TRBV27
clone_size: .
j_call: TRBJ2-7
d_call: TRBD2
cdr3_nt: TGTGCCAGCAGTTTTTTACTAGCGGGGAAATACGAGCAGTACTTC
cdr3_aa: CASSFLLAGKYEQYF

v_call: TRBV30
clone_size: .
j_call: TRBJ2-6
d_call: .
cdr3_nt: TGTGCCTGGAGGCGAGCAGCAGGGTGGGCCAACGTCCTGACTTTC
cdr3_aa: CAWRRAAGWANVLTF

v_call: TRBV6-5
clone_size: few
j_call: TRBJ2-1
d_call: TRBD2
cdr3_nt: TGTGCCAGCAGTCCCTTCAGACTAGCGGGAGGGCCCGGGTTCTTC
cdr3_aa: CASSPFRLAGGPGFF

v_call: TRBV10-1
clone_size: few
j_call: TRBJ2-7
d_call: TRBD1
cdr3_nt: TGCGCCAGCAGCGATGAGGGGGCATCCTACGAGCAGTACTTC
cdr3_aa: CASSDEGASYEQYF

v_call: TRBV6-5
clone_size: medium-sized
j_call: TRBJ2-7
d_call: .
cdr3_nt: TGTGCCAGCAGTTACGTCCGTACTCCAAACTACGAGCAGTACTTC
cdr3_aa: CASSYVRTPNYEQYF

v_call: TRBV7-3
clone_size: medium-sized
j_call: TRBJ2-2
d_call: .
cdr3_nt: TGTGCCAGCAGCCAACTAGGCACCGGGGAGCTGTTTTTT
cdr3_aa: CASSQLGTGELFF

v_call: TRBV29-1
clone_size: once
j_call: TRBJ1-3
d_call: .
cdr3_nt: TGCAGCGCCCAAATTAGCTCTGGAAACACCATATATTTT
cdr3_aa: CSAQISSGNTIYF

v_call: TRBV28
clone_size: .
j_call: TRBJ2-2
d_call: .
cdr3_nt: TGTGCCAGCAGATCAGATGCCCCCACCGGGGAGCTGTTTTTT
cdr3_aa: CASRSDAPTGELFF

v_call: TRBV7-2
clone_size: .
j_call: TRBJ2-7
d_call: TRBD2
cdr3_nt: TGTGCCAGCAGCCCGCGGGAGGCGGGGATCTACGAGCAGTACTTC
cdr3_aa: CASSPREAGIYEQYF

v_call: TRBV6-1
clone_size: .
j_call: TRBJ2-5
d_call: TRBD1
cdr3_nt: TGTGCCAGCACTTGGACAGGGATAGAGACCCAGTACTTC
cdr3_aa: CASTWTGIETQYF

v_call: TRBV6-6
clone_size: .
j_call: TRBJ1-1
d_call: .
cdr3_nt: TGTGCCAGCTACCCGGGTTCGGTGAGCACTGAAGCTTTCTTT
cdr3_aa: CASYPGSVSTEAFF

v_call: TRBV6-6
clone_size: once
j_call: TRBJ2-7
d_call: TRBD2
cdr3_nt: TGTGCCAGCAGATTAAGCGGGGGATCCTACGAGCAGTACTTC
cdr3_aa: CASRLSGGSYEQYF

v_call: TRBV5-6
clone_size: .
j_call: TRBJ2-1
d_call: .
cdr3_nt: TGTGCCAGCACCCTGGACTTGACGGGCAATGAGCAGTTCTTC
cdr3_aa: CASTLDLTGNEQFF

v_call: TRBV5-8
clone_size: .
j_call: TRBJ2-7
d_call: .
cdr3_nt: TGTGCCAGCACCTGGGGGGTCTACGAGCAGTACTTC
cdr3_aa: CASTWGVYEQYF

v_call: TRBV7-2
clone_size: .
j_call: TRBJ1-2
d_call: .
cdr3_nt: TGTGCCAGCAGCTTCGGGGATTTCTATGGCTACACCTTC
cdr3_aa: CASSFGDFYGYTF

v_call: TRBV5-5
clone_size: .
j_call: TRBJ2-3
d_call: TRBD1
cdr3_nt: TGTGCCAGCAGCCCCCGCCCGGACAGGGTATCCACAGATACGCAGTATTTT
cdr3_aa: CASSPRPDRVSTDTQYF

v_call: TRBV7-6
clone_size: .
j_call: TRBJ2-5
d_call: .
cdr3_nt: TGTGCCAGCAGCCAGATCCAAGAGACCCAGTACTTC
cdr3_aa: CASSQIQETQYF

v_call: TRBV7-9
clone_size: .
j_call: TRBJ1-1
d_call: .
cdr3_nt: TGTGCCAGCAGCTTATCCCGGGGAGAAGAAGCTTTCTTT
cdr3_aa: CASSLSRGEEAFF

v_call: TRBV28
clone_size: .
j_call: TRBJ2-1
d_call: .
cdr3_nt: TGTGCCAGCTCCCTGGTCGGGGGTGAGCAGTTCTTC
cdr3_aa: CASSLVGGEQFF

v_call: TRBV2
clone_size: few
j_call: TRBJ2-3
d_call: .
cdr3_nt: TGTGCCAGCAGTGAAGAGGGGGGAGGGGGCACAGATACGCAGTATTTT
cdr3_aa: CASSEEGGGGTDTQYF

v_call: TRBV28
clone_size: .
j_call: TRBJ2-1
d_call: TRBD1
cdr3_nt: TGTGCCAGCAGTTCGGGACAGGGTTTCTACAATGAGCAGTTCTTC
cdr3_aa: CASSSGQGFYNEQFF

v_call: TRBV5-4
clone_size: .
j_call: TRBJ2-3
d_call: TRBD2
cdr3_nt: TGTGCCAGCAGCTTGGCCGGGGGGAGAGCCACCACAGATACGCAGTATTTT
cdr3_aa: CASSLAGGRATTDTQYF

v_call: TRBV11-3
clone_size: .
j_call: TRBJ1-2
d_call: .
cdr3_nt: TGTGCCAGCAGCCCCCAACAGGGAGACCCCCTTGGCTACACCTTC
cdr3_aa: CASSPQQGDPLGYTF

v_call: TRBV6-1
clone_size: .
j_call: TRBJ2-1
d_call: TRBD2
cdr3_nt: TGTGCCAGCAAGACGGGACTAGCTTCGGGTGAGCAGTTCTTC
cdr3_aa: CASKTGLASGEQFF

v_call: TRBV18
clone_size: once
j_call: TRBJ2-1
d_call: TRBD2
cdr3_nt: TGTGCCAGCTCACCACCGGCGGCGGGAGTTAACGGTGAGCAGTTCTTC
cdr3_aa: CASSPPAAGVNGEQFF

v_call: TRBV11-3
clone_size: .
j_call: TRBJ2-5
d_call: .
cdr3_nt: TGTGCCAGCAGCATTCTAGGGACCCAGTACTTC
cdr3_aa: CASSILGTQYF

v_call: TRBV5-6
clone_size: .
j_call: TRBJ2-2
d_call: .
cdr3_nt: TGTGCCAGCAGCTTGAGGGAGAGCACCGGGGAGCTGTTTTTT
cdr3_aa: CASSLRESTGELFF

v_call: TRBV30
clone_size: .
j_call: TRBJ2-1
d_call: TRBD2
cdr3_nt: TGTGCCTGGAGTGCTAGCGGGAGGGCCGGGAATGAGCAGTTCTTC
cdr3_aa: CAWSASGRAGNEQFF

v_call: TRBV10-3
clone_size: .
j_call: TRBJ2-1
d_call: TRBD2
cdr3_nt: TGTGCCACCGCCCGCCTTTGGGAGCGGGGGGAAGTTGACAATGAGCAGTTCTTC
cdr3_aa: CATARLWERGEVDNEQFF

v_call: TRBV27
clone_size: .
j_call: TRBJ2-5
d_call: .
cdr3_nt: TGTGCCAGCAGTTCCCACACCCAAGAGACCCAGTACTTC
cdr3_aa: CASSSHTQETQYF

v_call: TRBV5-1
clone_size: .
j_call: TRBJ2-5
d_call: TRBD2
cdr3_nt: TGCGCCAGCAGCCGGGAAAGTCTAGCGGTAGAATCCCAGTACTTC
cdr3_aa: CASSRESLAVESQYF

v_call: TRBV5-1
clone_size: few
j_call: TRBJ2-5
d_call: TRBD1
cdr3_nt: TGCGCCAGCAGCCTGACCCTTCCAGGACAGGGAGTAGGAGAGACCCAGTACTTC
cdr3_aa: CASSLTLPGQGVGETQYF

v_call: TRBV19
clone_size: .
j_call: TRBJ2-5
d_call: .
cdr3_nt: TGTGCCAGCGCAAGCCGCCAAGAGACCCAGTACTTC
cdr3_aa: CASASRQETQYF

v_call: TRBV4-2
clone_size: .
j_call: TRBJ1-5
d_call: TRBD1
cdr3_nt: TGTGCCAGCAGCCGATCCGGGACAGGGATTAATCAGCCCCAGCATTTT
cdr3_aa: CASSRSGTGINQPQHF

v_call: TRBV4-1
clone_size: .
j_call: TRBJ1-3
d_call: TRBD1
cdr3_nt: TGCGCCAGCAGCCACGGACAGGGGACTGGAAACACCATATATTTT
cdr3_aa: CASSHGQGTGNTIYF

v_call: TRBV5-1
clone_size: .
j_call: TRBJ1-4
d_call: .
cdr3_nt: TGCGCCAGCAGCTTTAGGGGCCGTAATGAAAAACTGTTTTTT
cdr3_aa: CASSFRGRNEKLFF

v_call: TRBV12-2
clone_size: .
j_call: TRBJ1-3
d_call: .
cdr3_nt: TGTGCAAGTCGCTTCTTTTTTCCCCGACAGGGTCTTTCTGGAAACACCATATATTTT
cdr3_aa: CASRFFFPRQGLSGNTIYF

v_call: TRBV30
clone_size: .
j_call: TRBJ1-2
d_call: TRBD1
cdr3_nt: TGTGCCTGGAGGGCGGGACAGAACTATGGCTACACCTTC
cdr3_aa: CAWRAGQNYGYTF

v_call: TRBV19
clone_size: large
j_call: TRBJ1-5
d_call: .
cdr3_nt: TGTGCCAGTAGTTTTGTCGGGGAACAGCCCCAGCATTTT
cdr3_aa: CASSFVGEQPQHF